The clone carrying this TCR beta chain was seen at least ten times. Its antigen is still unknown. This sample is part of a study of early T cells in non-severe SARS-CoV-2 infection. About the research overall: With bulk RNA from unsorted whole blood as input, sequencing yielded unpaired chains. Study results and caveats: Anti-spike CD8 specificities were favored by VDJdb matching, whose results missed private and CD4 specificities.

This CDR3 comprises 15 residues. Trimming removed 5 bases from V and 2 bases from J, with 15 bases in between. The TCR library protocol was used to attach unique molecular identifiers. These identifiers were attached to individual cDNA molecules. TCRdb ran MiXCR on the 5' RACE reads and lists one entry per CDR3 protein. Of 37,000 or so distinct CDR3 sequences in the sample, approximately 5.9% were seen once. The sequence derives from an adult who was a healthcare worker with PCR-confirmed SARS-CoV-2 infection or an uninfected control (not recorded which). The source material was whole blood. This chain connects TRBV12-3 or TRBV12-4 to TRBJ1-1; the D is unclear. CDR3 protein: CASSADMPLNTEAFF. CDR3 sequence (DNA): TGTGCCAGCAGTGCAGACATGCCCCTAAACACTGAAGCTTTCTTT.